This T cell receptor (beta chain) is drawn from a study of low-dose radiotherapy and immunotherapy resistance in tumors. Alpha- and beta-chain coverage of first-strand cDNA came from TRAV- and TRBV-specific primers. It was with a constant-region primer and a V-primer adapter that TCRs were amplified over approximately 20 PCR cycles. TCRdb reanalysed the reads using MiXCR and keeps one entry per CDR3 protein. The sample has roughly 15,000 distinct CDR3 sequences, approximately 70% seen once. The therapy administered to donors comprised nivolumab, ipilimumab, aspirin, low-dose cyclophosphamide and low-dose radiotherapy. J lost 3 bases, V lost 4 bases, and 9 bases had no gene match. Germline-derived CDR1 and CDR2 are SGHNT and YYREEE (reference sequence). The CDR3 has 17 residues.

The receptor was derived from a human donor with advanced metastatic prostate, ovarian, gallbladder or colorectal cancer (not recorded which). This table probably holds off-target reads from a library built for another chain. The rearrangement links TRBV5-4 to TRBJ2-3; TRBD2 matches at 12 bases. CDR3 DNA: TGTGCCAGCAGCCTCCCTCTAGCGGGGGGGGAAACAGATACGCAGTATTTT. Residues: CASSLPLAGGETDTQYF.